The 25 T cell receptor beta chains given below trace back to one sample, sequenced in a study of blood T cell repertoires in COVID-19 (dated by TCRdb to 2018 to 2021). The method behind the library was the immunoSEQ multiplex PCR assay. Drawn from immuneACCESS, this table holds only the in-frame rearrangements with V and J called that TCRdb kept. Clones are partly lost; checked studies trace under half to an unresolved V gene and leave the rest unexplained. The sample table contains about 440,000 clones; only one count was recorded for 75% to 90% of them. The ten largest clones represent roughly 4.3% of the sample. Specimen: peripheral blood. The receptors originated from a woman in her thirties with acute or convalescent COVID-19.

The chain combines TRBV2 with TRBJ2-7; 8 bases map to TRBD1. The V gene end was trimmed by 6 bases and the J gene end by 5 bases; junction bases not matched to a gene: 6. The V gene's germline CDR1 is SNHLY and CDR2 FYNNEI. The CDR3 has 13 amino acids. In DNA form, the CDR3 reads TGTGCCAGCAGCAGGACAGGGATCGACGAGCAGTACTTC. Translated, it gives CASSRTGIDEQYF.

This rearrangement joins TRBV5-6 to TRBJ1-2; possible D gene TRBD1, 6 bases. Trimming cost V 5 bases and J 2 bases, with 16 bases left between them. In germline, CDR1 is SGHDT, CDR2 YYEEEE. The length of the CDR3 is 15 residues. The CDR3 reads CASSRPTGSNYGYTF. In DNA, the CDR3 is TGTGCCAGCAGTCGACCTACAGGGAGCAACTATGGCTACACCTTC.

The chain combines TRBV19 with TRBJ2-4; 7 bases align to TRBD1. Trimming removed 3 bases from V and 2 bases from J; junction bases left unmatched: 10. CDR1 LNHDA and CDR2 SQIVND come from the germline V gene (reference sequence). The CDR3 has 17 amino acids. The CDR3 loop reads CASSIVSEGASKNIQYF. DNA for the CDR3: TGTGCCAGTAGTATCGTTTCCGAGGGGGCATCCAAAAACATTCAGTACTTC.

The rearrangement links TRBV15 to TRBJ2-1; TRBD2 matches at 9 bases. CDR3 length: 15 residues. The ends lost 6 bases at V and 7 bases at J; junction bases unmatched: 10. The germline CDR1 and CDR2 sequences are LNHNV and YYDKDF (reference sequence). Here the CDR3 reads CATSPRRGGGNEQFF. The CDR3 nucleotides read TGTGCCACCAGTCCACGTCGCGGGGGGGGGAATGAGCAGTTCTTC.

The rearrangement links TRBV7-3 to TRBJ2-2; 10 nucleotides match TRBD1. This CDR3 has 15 amino acids. From germline, CDR1 is SGHTA and CDR2 FQGTGA. The V and J ends lost 4 bases and 3 bases, in that order; junction bases with no gene match: 2. The CDR3 bases are TGTGCCAGCAGCTCGACAGGGGGCTACACCGGGGAGCTGTTTTTT. This sequence encodes CASSSTGGYTGELFF.

The V and J genes are TRBV27 and TRBJ2-7; 11 bases are a match to TRBD1. This CDR3 comprises 16 residues. The germline V gene encodes CDR1 MNHEY and CDR2 SMNVEV (reference sequence). V gave up 5 bases and J gave up 6 bases; unmatched junction bases: 12. CDR3 sequence reads: CASSPTGTGGYGEQYF. CDR3 in DNA: TGTGCCAGCAGTCCCACCGGGACAGGGGGGTACGGCGAGCAGTACTTC.

The V and J genes are TRBV5-4 and TRBJ2-6; D is undetermined. V was trimmed by 0 bases and J by 4 bases, leaving 2 bases between them. There are 13 residues in the CDR3. Looked up from germline, CDR1 is SGHNT and CDR2 is YYREEE (reference sequence). CDR3 DNA sequence: TGTGCCAGCAGCTTGGCAGGGGCCAACGTCCTGACTTTC. This encodes CASSLAGANVLTF.

The chain combines TRBV3-1 (or the pseudogene TRBV3-2) with TRBJ2-2, with 7 nucleotides matching TRBD1. J lost 3 bases, V lost 7 bases, and 8 bases had no gene match. Germline loops: CDR1 LGHDT, CDR2 YNNKEL (reference sequence). The CDR3 loop spans 15 amino acids. CDR3 loop: CASTQTGTHTGELFF. As DNA, the CDR3 is TGTGCCAGCACCCAGACAGGGACGCACACCGGGGAGCTGTTTTTT.

This clone was observed a handful of times. The sample has other DNA sequences that encode this CDR3 too. The chain couples TRBV9 to TRBJ2-7; 9 bases match TRBD1. CDR1 is SGDLS, CDR2 YYNGEE, per germline. CDR3 length: 14 residues. Trimming took 0 bases from V and 4 from J; bases not matched to a gene: 2. The CDR3 loop is CASSVAGQGYEQYF. The CDR3 nucleotides are TGTGCCAGCAGCGTAGCGGGACAGGGTTACGAGCAGTACTTC.

The chain's CDR3 is CASSAGGGLAQYF. CDR3 DNA sequence: TGTGCCAGCAGCGCGGGGGGTGGGTTAGCCCAGTACTTC. The chain is built from TRBV12-3 or TRBV12-4 and TRBJ2-5, with 8 nucleotides matching TRBD2. The ends lost 6 bases at V and 9 bases at J; junction bases unmatched: 9. This CDR3 contains 13 residues.

The chain employs TRBV9 and TRBJ2-1, with 8 nucleotides matching TRBD1. V gave up 4 bases and J gave up 6 bases; unmatched junction bases: 9. The CDR3 runs 15 residues. The germline gives CDR1 SGDLS, CDR2 YYNGEE. The CDR3 DNA is TGTGCCAGCAGCACAGCCGGGACAGGCGTCAATGAGCAGTTCTTC. This gives the protein CASSTAGTGVNEQFF.

J is TRBJ1-2 and V is TRBV5-4, with D maybe TRBD1 (6 bases). The ends were cut back, 3 bases at V and 4 bases at J, with 16 bases in the middle. CDR1 and CDR2 from the germline V gene are SGHNT and YYREEE (reference sequence). The CDR3 length is 15 residues. CDR3 in DNA: TGTGCCAGCAGCTCGGGATCCCAAGGGGGCTATGGCTACACCTTC. Protein sequence: CASSSGSQGGYGYTF.

A single count supports this clone. The chain recombines TRBV7-3 with TRBJ2-3; TRBD2 aligns across 7 bases. The V gene end was trimmed by 2 bases and the J gene end by 0 bases; junction bases not matched to a gene: 11. The CDR3 is 18 residues long. Germline assignment: CDR1 SGHTA and CDR2 FQGTGA. The CDR3 reads CASSLSGGLYSSTDTQYF. The CDR3 region has the DNA TGTGCCAGCAGCTTATCGGGGGGACTCTACTCTAGCACAGATACGCAGTATTTT.

This sequence joins TRBV5-1 and TRBJ2-2; D is ambiguous. Germline CDR1 SGHRS, CDR2 YFSETQ. The CDR3 has 14 amino acids. V was clipped by 0 bases and J by 5 bases, with 8 bases between them. The CDR3 region is CASSLDPITGELFF. The CDR3 nucleotides are TGCGCCAGCAGCTTGGACCCTATTACCGGGGAGCTGTTTTTT.

The DNA of the CDR3 is TGTGCCAGCAGCTACCCGGGACAGGGGCCGTACTTC. Its translation is CASSYPGQGPYF. The rearrangement joins TRBV11-2 to TRBJ2-7, with 10 bases identical to TRBD1. This CDR3 comprises 12 residues. Unmatched junction bases numbered 6, after V lost 4 bases and J lost 12 bases. Germline V gene lookup returns CDR1 SGHAT and CDR2 FQNNGV.

V and J are TRBV11-2 and TRBJ2-1; 11 bases map to TRBD2. Germline CDR1 reads SGHAT; CDR2 reads FQNNGV. Germline trimming cut 5 bases from V and 7 bases from J; bases unmatched to any gene: 7. The CDR3 has 15 amino acids. The CDR3 region has the DNA TGTGCCAGCAGCCTGACTAGCGGGGACCGTAATGAGCAGTTCTTC. This translates into CASSLTSGDRNEQFF.

The chain has TRBV3-1 (or the pseudogene TRBV3-2) and TRBJ2-3, with D possibly being TRBD2 (5 bases). This CDR3 comprises 15 residues. Trimming pared 2 bases from V and 1 base from J, leaving 10 bases between. Looked up from germline, CDR1 is LGHDT and CDR2 is YNNKEL (reference sequence). The CDR3 sequence is CASSQIGGRTDTQYF. CDR3 DNA: TGTGCCAGCAGCCAAATCGGCGGGCGCACAGATACGCAGTATTTT.

This clone was found once. This chain links TRBV29-1 with TRBJ1-2; TRBD1 is a possible D gene (6 bases). V was cut by 7 bases and J by 0 bases, with 21 bases left in between. Germline V gene lookup returns CDR1 SQVTM and CDR2 ANQGSEA. The CDR3 is made up of 16 amino acids. CDR3 protein: CSARDTGPVANYGYTF. The CDR3 DNA sequence: TGCAGCGCTAGAGACACAGGGCCGGTAGCTAACTATGGCTACACCTTC.

This clone was recorded a few times. The rearrangement uses TRBV12-5 and TRBJ1-2; the D is unclear. Germline loops: CDR1 LGHNT, CDR2 FRNRAP. The CDR3 covers 12 residues. Deletions cut 5 bases from V and 4 bases from J, with 8 bases between. CDR3 in amino acids: CASGRGGYGYTF. CDR3 coding DNA: TGTGCTAGTGGTAGAGGAGGCTATGGCTACACCTTC.

J is TRBJ1-3 and V is TRBV5-6; D possibly corresponds to TRBD1 (5 bases). Trimming left V 1 base short and J 4 bases short, with 9 bases between. The germline gives CDR1 SGHDT, CDR2 YYEEEE. The CDR3 loop spans 14 amino acids. As DNA, the CDR3 is TGTGCCAGCAGCTTGCCGGCAGGGGGAAACACCATATATTTT. Residues: CASSLPAGGNTIYF.

The chain uses TRBV24-1 and TRBJ2-4; D gene ambiguous. Per the germline V gene, CDR1 is KGHDR and CDR2 is SFDVKD. This CDR3 has 15 amino acids. Trimming took off 1 base at V and 0 bases at J, with 6 bases between the two ends. CDR3 coding DNA: TGTGCCACCAGTGATTTCCTCCTAGCCAAAAACATTCAGTACTTC. It translates to CATSDFLLAKNIQYF.

The J gene is TRBJ1-2, the V gene TRBV6-1; D gene unclear. The V end was cut by 0 bases, the J end by 4 bases, with 9 bases between. The CDR3 runs 14 residues. Germline assignment: CDR1 MNHNS and CDR2 SASEGT. This chain's CDR3 is CASSEATPVYGYTF. The CDR3 coding sequence is TGTGCCAGCAGTGAAGCAACACCCGTCTATGGCTACACCTTC.

V gene TRBV6-1 combines with J gene TRBJ1-1; 7 bases map to TRBD1. Germline V gene lookup returns CDR1 MNHNS and CDR2 SASEGT. V dropped 3 bases and J dropped 3; count of bases not matched to a gene: 4. The CDR3 spans 14 residues. CDR3 amino acids: CASSDSQGYTEAFF. In DNA, the CDR3 is TGTGCCAGCAGTGATTCACAGGGGTACACTGAAGCTTTCTTT.

The chain carries TRBV2 and TRBJ1-3; D ambiguous. V was trimmed by 6 bases and J by 5 bases, leaving 14 bases between them. Germline CDR1 and CDR2: SNHLY and FYNNEI. CDR3 size: 14 residues. The CDR3 spells CASRTLAQRNTIYF. As DNA, the CDR3 is TGTGCCAGCAGGACATTGGCCCAGCGAAACACCATATATTTT.

The chain employs TRBV30 and TRBJ1-5, with 7 positions matching TRBD1. Germline assignment: CDR1 GTSNPN and CDR2 SVGIG (reference sequence). After removal of 2 bases from V and 6 bases from J, the junction contained 10 bases not matched to a gene. The CDR3 has 15 amino acids. Here the CDR3 DNA reads TGTGCCTGGAGTTCGGGCAGGGGGGCCGGTCAGCCCCAGCATTTT. The encoded protein is CAWSSGRGAGQPQHF.